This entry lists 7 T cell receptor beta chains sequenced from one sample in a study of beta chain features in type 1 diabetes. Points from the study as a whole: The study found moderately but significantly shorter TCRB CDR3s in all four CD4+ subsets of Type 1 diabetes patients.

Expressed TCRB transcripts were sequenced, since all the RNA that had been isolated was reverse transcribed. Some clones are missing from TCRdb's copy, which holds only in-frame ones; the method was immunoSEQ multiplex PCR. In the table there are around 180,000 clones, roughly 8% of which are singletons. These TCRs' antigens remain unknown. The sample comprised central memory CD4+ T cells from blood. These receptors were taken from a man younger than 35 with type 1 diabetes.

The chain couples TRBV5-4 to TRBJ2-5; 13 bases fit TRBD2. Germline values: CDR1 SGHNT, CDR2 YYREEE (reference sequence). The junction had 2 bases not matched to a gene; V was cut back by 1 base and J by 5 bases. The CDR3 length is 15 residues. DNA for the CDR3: TGTGCCAGCAGCTTGACTAGCGGGAGGGCTGAGACCCAGTACTTC. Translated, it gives CASSLTSGRAETQYF. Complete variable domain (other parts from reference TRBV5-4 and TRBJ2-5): ETGVTQSPTHLIKTRGQQVTLRCSSQSGHNTVSWYQQALGQGPQFIFQYYREEENGRGNFPPRFSGLQFPNYSSELNVNALELDDSALYLCASSLTSGRAETQYFGPGTRLLVL.

This CDR3 is CALQGNYNSPLHF. The CDR3 DNA is TGTGCCTTACAGGGAAACTATAATTCACCCCTCCACTTT. The V gene is TRBV30, the J gene TRBJ1-6, with D tentatively TRBD1 (6 bases). V lost 7 bases and J lost 3, with 10 bases in between. Germline V CDR1 and CDR2: GTSNPN, SVGIG (reference sequence). There are 13 residues in the CDR3.

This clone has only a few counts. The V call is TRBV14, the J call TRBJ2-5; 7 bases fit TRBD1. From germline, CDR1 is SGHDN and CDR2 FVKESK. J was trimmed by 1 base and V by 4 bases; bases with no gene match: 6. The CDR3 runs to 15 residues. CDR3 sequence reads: CASSLLDRIQETQYF. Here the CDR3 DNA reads TGTGCCAGCAGCCTATTGGACAGGATCCAAGAGACCCAGTACTTC.

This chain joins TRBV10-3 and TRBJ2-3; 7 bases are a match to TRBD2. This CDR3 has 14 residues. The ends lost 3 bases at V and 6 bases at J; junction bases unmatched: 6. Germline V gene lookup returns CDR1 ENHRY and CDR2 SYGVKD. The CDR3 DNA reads TGTGCCATCAGTGAAAGGCGGGAGATCGATACGCAGTATTTT. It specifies CAISERREIDTQYF.

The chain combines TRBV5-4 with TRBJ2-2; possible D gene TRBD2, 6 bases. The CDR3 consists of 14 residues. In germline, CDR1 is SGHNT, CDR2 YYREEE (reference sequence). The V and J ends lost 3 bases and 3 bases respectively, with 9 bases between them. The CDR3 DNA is TGTGCCAGCAGCTGGGACTTTCACACCGGGGAGCTGTTTTTT. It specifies CASSWDFHTGELFF. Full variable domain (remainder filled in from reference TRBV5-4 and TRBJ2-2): ETGVTQSPTHLIKTRGQQVTLRCSSQSGHNTVSWYQQALGQGPQFIFQYYREEENGRGNFPPRFSGLQFPNYSSELNVNALELDDSALYLCASSWDFHTGELFFGEGSRLTVL.

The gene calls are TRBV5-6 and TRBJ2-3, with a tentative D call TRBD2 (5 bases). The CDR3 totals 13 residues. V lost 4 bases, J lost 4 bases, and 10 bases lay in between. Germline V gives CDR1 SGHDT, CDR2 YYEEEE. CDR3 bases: TGTGCCAGCAGCCTTCGGGGTTCAGATACGCAGTATTTT. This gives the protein CASSLRGSDTQYF.

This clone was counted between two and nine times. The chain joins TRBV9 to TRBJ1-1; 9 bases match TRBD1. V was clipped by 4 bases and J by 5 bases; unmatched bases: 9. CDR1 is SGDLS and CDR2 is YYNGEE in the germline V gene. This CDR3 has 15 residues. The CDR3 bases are TGTGCCAGCAGCCCGGGACAGGGTCTGTGGACTGAAGCTTTCTTT. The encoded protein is CASSPGQGLWTEAFF.